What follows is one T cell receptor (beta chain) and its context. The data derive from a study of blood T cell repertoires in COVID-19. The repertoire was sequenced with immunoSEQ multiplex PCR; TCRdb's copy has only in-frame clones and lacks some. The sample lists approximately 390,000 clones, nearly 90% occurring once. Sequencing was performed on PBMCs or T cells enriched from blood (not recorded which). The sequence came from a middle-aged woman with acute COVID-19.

CDR3 residues: CASSRGQGSQPQHF. The CDR3 coding sequence is TGTGCCAGCAGTAGAGGACAGGGTAGTCAGCCCCAGCATTTT. V is TRBV2 and J is TRBJ1-5, with 8 bases matching TRBD1. Germline values: CDR1 SNHLY, CDR2 FYNNEI. V trimming: 5 bases; J trimming: 6 bases; junction bases outside the gene matches: 6. The CDR3 runs 14 residues.